Detailed here is one T cell receptor beta chain. These data are taken from a study of control samples from healthy donors and cancer patients. Profiled with immunoSEQ multiplex PCR; TCRdb holds only in-frame clones, not every one. The data show 100,000 to 150,000 clones, more than 85% seen once. The CDR3 runs to 14 residues. Germline CDR1 reads GTSNPN; CDR2 reads SVGIG (reference sequence). With 2 bases clipped from V and 9 bases from J, the junction kept 5 bases outside the gene matches. Source material: blood. This chain joins TRBV30 and TRBJ1-6, with TRBD1 matching 9 bases. The TCR originated in a man in his late teens or twenties in good health. The CDR3 sequence: CAWSPGTGPSPLHF. CDR3 coding DNA: TGTGCCTGGAGTCCCGGGACAGGGCCTTCACCCCTCCACTTT.